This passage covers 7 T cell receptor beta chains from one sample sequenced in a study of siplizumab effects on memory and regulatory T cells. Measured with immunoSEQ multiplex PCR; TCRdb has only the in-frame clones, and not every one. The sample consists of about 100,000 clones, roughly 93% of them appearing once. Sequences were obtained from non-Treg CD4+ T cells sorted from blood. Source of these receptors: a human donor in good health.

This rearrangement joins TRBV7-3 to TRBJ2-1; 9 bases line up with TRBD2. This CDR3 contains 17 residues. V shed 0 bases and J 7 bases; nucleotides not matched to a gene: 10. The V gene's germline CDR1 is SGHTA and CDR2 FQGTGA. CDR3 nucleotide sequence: TGTGCCAGCAGCTTAACTAGGCCTAGCGGGAAACGGAATGAGCAGTTCTTC. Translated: CASSLTRPSGKRNEQFF.

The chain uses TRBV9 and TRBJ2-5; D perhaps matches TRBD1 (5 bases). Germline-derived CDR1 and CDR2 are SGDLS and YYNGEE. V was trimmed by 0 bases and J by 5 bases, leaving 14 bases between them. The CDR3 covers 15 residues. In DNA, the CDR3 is TGTGCCAGCAGCGTAGCCGGGCAGGGAATGGAGACCCAGTACTTC. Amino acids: CASSVAGQGMETQYF.

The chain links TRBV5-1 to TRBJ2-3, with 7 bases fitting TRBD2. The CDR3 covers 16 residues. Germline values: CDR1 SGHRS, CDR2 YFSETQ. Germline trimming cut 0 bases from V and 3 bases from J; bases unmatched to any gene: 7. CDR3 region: CASSLEAGMGTDTQYF. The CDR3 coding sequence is TGCGCCAGCAGCTTGGAAGCGGGGATGGGGACAGATACGCAGTATTTT. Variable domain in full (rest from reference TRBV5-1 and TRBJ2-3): KAGVTQTPRYLIKTRGQQVTLSCSPISGHRSVSWYQQTPGQGLQFLFEYFSETQRNKGNFPGRFSGRQFSNSRSEMNVSTLELGDSALYLCASSLEAGMGTDTQYFGPGTRLTVL.

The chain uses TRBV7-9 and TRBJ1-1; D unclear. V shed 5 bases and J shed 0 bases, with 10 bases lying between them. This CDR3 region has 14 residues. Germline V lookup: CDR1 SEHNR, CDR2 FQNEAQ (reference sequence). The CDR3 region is CASSPDGLNTEAFF. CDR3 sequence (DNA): TGTGCCAGCAGCCCGGACGGACTGAACACTGAAGCTTTCTTT.

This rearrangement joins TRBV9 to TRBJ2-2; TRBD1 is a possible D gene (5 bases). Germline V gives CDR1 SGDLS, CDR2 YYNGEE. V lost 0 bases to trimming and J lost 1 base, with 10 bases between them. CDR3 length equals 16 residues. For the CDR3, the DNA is TGTGCCAGCAGCGTAGAAGGGGTCGGGAACACCGGGGAGCTGTTTTTT. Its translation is CASSVEGVGNTGELFF. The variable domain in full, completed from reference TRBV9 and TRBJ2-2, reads DSGVTQTPKHLITATGQRVTLRCSPRSGDLSVYWYQQSLDQGLQFLIQYYNGEERAKGNILERFSAQQFPDLHSELNLSSLELGDSALYFCASSVEGVGNTGELFFGEGSRLTVL.

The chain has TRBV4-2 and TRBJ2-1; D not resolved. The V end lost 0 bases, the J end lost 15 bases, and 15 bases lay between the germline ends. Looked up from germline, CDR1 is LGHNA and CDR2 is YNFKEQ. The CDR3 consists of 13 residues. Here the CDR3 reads CASSQDSDQVPFF. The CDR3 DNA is TGTGCCAGCAGCCAAGATTCCGACCAGGTACCGTTCTTC.

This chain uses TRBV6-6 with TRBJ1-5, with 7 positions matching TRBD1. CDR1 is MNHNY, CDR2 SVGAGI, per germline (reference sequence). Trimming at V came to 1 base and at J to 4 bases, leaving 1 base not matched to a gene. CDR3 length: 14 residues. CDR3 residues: CASSYLTGNQPQHF. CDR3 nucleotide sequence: TGTGCCAGCAGTTACTTGACAGGGAATCAGCCCCAGCATTTT.